Reported below is one T cell receptor (beta chain). The sample originates from a study of patients and donors after allogeneic stem cell transplantation. TCRdb re-called the RT-PCR reads with MiXCR, one entry per CDR3 protein. The top ten clones hold approximately 32% of a sample with 150,000 to 250,000 distinct CDR3 sequences, 41% of them seen once. Trimming cost V 4 bases and J 10 bases; bases outside gene matches: 4. The CDR3 covers 13 residues. Germline V lookup: CDR1 MGHDK, CDR2 SYGVNS. This chain uses TRBV25-1 with TRBJ1-6; 7 bases align to TRBD1. This receptor was identified in a human donor who was either an allogeneic HSCT recipient or a stem cell or donor lymphocyte infusion donor (not recorded which). It is not recorded whose cells these are; they may come from a transplant donor. Material for sequencing was blood, either unsorted or a sorted T cell fraction (not recorded which). The CDR3 nucleotides are TGTGCCAGCAGTGGACAGGGTTACTCACCCCTCCACTTT. Its protein product is CASSGQGYSPLHF.